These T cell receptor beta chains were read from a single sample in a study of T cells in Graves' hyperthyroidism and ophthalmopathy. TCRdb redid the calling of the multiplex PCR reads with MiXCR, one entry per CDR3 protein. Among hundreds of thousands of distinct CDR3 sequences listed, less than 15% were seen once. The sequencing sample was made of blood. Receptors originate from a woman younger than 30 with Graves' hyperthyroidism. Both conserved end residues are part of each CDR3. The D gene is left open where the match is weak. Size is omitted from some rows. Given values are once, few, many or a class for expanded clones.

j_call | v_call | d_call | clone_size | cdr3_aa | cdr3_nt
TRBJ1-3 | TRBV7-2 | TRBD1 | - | CASSLAGTAGNTIYF | TGTGCCAGCAGCTTAGCCGGGACAGCTGGAAACACCATATATTTT
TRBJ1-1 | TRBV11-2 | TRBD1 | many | CAILDRGNQAFF | TGTGCCATTTTAGACAGGGGCAATCAGGCTTTCTTT
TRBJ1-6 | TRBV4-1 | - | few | CASSQVPVTTYNSPLHF | TGCGCCAGCAGCCAAGTGCCAGTGACCACCTATAATTCACCCCTCCACTTT
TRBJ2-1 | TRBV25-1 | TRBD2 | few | CASSALAGGLNEQFF | TGTGCCAGCAGTGCTCTAGCGGGAGGGCTGAATGAGCAGTTCTTC
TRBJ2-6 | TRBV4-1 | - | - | CASSLQRRTDLSGANVLTF | TGCGCCAGCAGCCTTCAGAGGCGGACAGACCTGTCTGGGGCCAACGTCCTGACTTTC
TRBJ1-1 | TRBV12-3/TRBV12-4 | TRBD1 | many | CASSFKTGDTEAFF | TGTGCCAGCAGTTTTAAGACAGGGGACACTGAAGCTTTCTTT
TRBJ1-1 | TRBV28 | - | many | CASSSVLEGSTEAFF | TGTGCCAGCAGTTCGGTATTGGAGGGCAGCACTGAAGCTTTCTTT
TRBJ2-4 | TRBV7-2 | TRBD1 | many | CASSSSRDRGTKNIQYF | TGTGCCAGCAGCTCCTCCCGGGACAGGGGTACCAAAAACATTCAGTACTTC
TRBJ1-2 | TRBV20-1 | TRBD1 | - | CSARVTGGGNYGYTF | TGCAGTGCTAGAGTCACAGGGGGAGGTAACTATGGCTACACCTTC
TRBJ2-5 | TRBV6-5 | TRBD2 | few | CASSYSTRGRDEYQETQYF | TGTGCCAGCAGTTACTCGACGCGAGGGAGGGACGAGTACCAAGAGACCCAGTACTTC
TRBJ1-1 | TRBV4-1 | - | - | CASSQGPFMNTEAFF | TGCGCCAGCAGCCAGGGACCCTTCATGAACACTGAAGCTTTCTTT
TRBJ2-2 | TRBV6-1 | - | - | CASSPTRSYTGELFF | TGTGCCAGCAGCCCGACTAGATCCTACACCGGGGAGCTGTTTTTT
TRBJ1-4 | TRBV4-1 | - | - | CASSPTPGVTNEKLFF | TGCGCCAGCAGCCCCACCCCCGGGGTTACTAATGAAAAACTGTTTTTT
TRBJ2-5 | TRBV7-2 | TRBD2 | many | CASSRDGGGETQYF | TGTGCCAGCAGCCGCGACGGGGGAGGGGAGACCCAGTACTTC
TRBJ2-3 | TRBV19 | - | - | CASSITLSSTDTQYF | TGTGCCAGTAGTATTACGCTCTCTAGCACAGATACGCAGTATTTT
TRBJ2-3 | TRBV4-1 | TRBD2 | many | CASSQGLSGRSDTQYF | TGCGCCAGCAGCCAAGGTCTAAGCGGGAGGTCAGATACGCAGTATTTT
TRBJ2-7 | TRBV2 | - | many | CASSAEVYEQYF | TGTGCCAGCAGTGCAGAAGTCTACGAGCAGTACTTC
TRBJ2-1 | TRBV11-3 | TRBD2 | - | CASSLGLAAGNEQFF | TGTGCCAGCAGCTTAGGACTAGCGGCTGGCAATGAGCAGTTCTTC
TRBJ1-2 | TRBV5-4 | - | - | CASSWGGDGYTF | TGTGCCAGCAGCTGGGGGGGGGACGGCTACACCTTC
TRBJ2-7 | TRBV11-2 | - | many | CASSSGGLRGQYF | TGTGCCAGCAGCTCCGGAGGACTACGGGGGCAGTACTTC
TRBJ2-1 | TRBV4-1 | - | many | CASRRQGSGDEQFF | TGCGCCAGCAGGCGGCAGGGAAGTGGGGATGAGCAGTTCTTC
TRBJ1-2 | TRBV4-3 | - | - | CASSQDLGGRYYGYTF | TGCGCCAGCAGCCAAGATTTGGGGGGTCGGTACTATGGCTACACCTTC
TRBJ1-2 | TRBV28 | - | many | CASNEGGYGYTF | TGTGCCAGCAACGAGGGGGGATATGGCTACACCTTC
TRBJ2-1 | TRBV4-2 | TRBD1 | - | CASSRFPGQGSEQFF | TGTGCCAGCAGCCGATTCCCGGGACAGGGGTCTGAGCAGTTCTTC